The T cell receptor (beta chain) described here comes from a study of response to subunit inactivated influenza vaccine. Study-wide findings and caveats: Authors suggested each seasonal flu vaccination may recruit only limited numbers of new T cells.

As concerns this clonotype: Its antigen remains unknown.

TCRdb analysed the RT-PCR reads with MiXCR anew, one entry per CDR3 protein. Of about 800,000 distinct CDR3 sequences detected, approximately 21% appear once; the ten largest clones hold 10%. The CDR3 length is 15 residues. From germline, CDR1 is LGHNA and CDR2 YSLEER. J lost 3 bases, V lost 2 bases, and 5 bases had no gene match. This clonotype was obtained from a man aged 50-59 years who received an inactivated influenza vaccine. Sequences were derived from PBMCs from blood, sampled roughly 5 days after vaccination. This chain uses TRBV4-3 with TRBJ2-7, with 9 bases lining up with TRBD2. CDR3 sequence (DNA): TGCGCCAGCAGCCAAACGCTAGCGGGGATCTACGAGCAGTACTTC. Its translation: CASSQTLAGIYEQYF.